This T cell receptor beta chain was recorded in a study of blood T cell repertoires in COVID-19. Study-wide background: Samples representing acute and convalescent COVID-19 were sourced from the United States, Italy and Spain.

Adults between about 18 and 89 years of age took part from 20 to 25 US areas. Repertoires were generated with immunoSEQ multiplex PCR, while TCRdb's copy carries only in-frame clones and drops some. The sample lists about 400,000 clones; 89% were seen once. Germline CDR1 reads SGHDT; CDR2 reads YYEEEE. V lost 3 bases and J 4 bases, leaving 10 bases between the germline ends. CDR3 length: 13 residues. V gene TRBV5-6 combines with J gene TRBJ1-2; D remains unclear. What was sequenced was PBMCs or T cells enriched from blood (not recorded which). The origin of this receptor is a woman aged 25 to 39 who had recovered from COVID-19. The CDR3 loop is CASSSGSSYGYTF. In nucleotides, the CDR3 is TGTGCCAGCAGCTCGGGTTCTTCCTATGGCTACACCTTC. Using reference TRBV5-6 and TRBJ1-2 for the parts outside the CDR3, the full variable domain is DAGVTQSPTHLIKTRGQQVTLRCSPKSGHDTVSWYQQALGQGPQFIFQYYEEEERQRGNFPDRFSGHQFPNYSSELNVNALLLGDSALYLCASSSGSSYGYTFGSGTRLTVV.